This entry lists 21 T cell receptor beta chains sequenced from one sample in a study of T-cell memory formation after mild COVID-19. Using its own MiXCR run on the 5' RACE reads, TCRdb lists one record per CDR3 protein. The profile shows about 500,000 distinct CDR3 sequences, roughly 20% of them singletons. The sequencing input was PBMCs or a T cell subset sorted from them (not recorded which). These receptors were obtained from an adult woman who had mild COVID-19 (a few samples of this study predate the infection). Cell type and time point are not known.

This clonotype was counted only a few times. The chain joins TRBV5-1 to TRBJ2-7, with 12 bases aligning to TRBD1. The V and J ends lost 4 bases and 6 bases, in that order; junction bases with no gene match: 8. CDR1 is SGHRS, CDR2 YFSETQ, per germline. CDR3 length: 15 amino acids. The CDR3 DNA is TGCGCCAGCAGCGTAACCGGGACAGGGGGCCGCGAGCAGTACTTC. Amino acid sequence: CASSVTGTGGREQYF.

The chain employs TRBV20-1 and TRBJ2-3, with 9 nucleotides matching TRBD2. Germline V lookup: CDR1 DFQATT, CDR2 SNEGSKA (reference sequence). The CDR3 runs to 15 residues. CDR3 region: CSGGGAGGVPDTQYF. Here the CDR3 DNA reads TGCTCTGGAGGGGGAGCGGGAGGAGTCCCAGATACGCAGTATTTT.

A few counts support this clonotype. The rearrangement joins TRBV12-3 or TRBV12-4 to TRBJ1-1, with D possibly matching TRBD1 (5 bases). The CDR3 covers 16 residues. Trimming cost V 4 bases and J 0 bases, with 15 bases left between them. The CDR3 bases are TGTGCCAGCAGTTCGGAAACAGGACCCATGAACACTGAAGCTTTCTTT. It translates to CASSSETGPMNTEAFF.

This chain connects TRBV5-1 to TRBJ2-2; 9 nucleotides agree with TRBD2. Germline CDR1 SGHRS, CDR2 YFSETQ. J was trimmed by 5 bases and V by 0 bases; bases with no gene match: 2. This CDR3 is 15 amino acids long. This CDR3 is CASSLVLAGTGELFF. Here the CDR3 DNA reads TGCGCCAGCAGCTTGGTTCTAGCGGGGACCGGGGAGCTGTTTTTT.

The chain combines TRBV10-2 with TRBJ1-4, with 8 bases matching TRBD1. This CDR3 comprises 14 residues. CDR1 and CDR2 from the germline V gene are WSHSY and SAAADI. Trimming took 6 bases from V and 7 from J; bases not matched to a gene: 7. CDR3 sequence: CASRPQGAIEKLFF. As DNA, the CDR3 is TGCGCCAGCAGACCTCAGGGGGCAATTGAAAAACTGTTTTTT.

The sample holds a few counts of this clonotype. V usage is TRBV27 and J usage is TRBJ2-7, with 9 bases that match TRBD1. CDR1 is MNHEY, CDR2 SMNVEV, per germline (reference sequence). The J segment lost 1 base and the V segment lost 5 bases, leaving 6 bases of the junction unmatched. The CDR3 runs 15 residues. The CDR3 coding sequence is TGTGCCAGCAGTAGAGACAGGGGGGAGTCCTACGAGCAGTACTTC. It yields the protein CASSRDRGESYEQYF.

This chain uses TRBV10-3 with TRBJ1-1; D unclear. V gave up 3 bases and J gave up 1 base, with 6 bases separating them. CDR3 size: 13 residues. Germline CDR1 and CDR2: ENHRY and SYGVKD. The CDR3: CAISDTANTEAFF. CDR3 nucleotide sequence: TGTGCCATCAGTGATACAGCGAACACTGAAGCTTTCTTT.

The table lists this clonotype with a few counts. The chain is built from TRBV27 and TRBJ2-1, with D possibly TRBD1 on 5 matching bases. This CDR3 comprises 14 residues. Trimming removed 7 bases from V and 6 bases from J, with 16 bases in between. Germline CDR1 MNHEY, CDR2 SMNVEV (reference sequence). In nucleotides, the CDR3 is TGTGCCAGCACCCACACGTACAGGAGCAATGAGCAGTTCTTC. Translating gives CASTHTYRSNEQFF.

In DNA form, the CDR3 reads TGCAGTGCTAGAGATCTAGCGAACAATGAGCAGTTCTTC. It is translated as CSARDLANNEQFF. The chain links TRBV20-1 to TRBJ2-1; tentative D call: TRBD2 (6 bases). The CDR3 has 13 residues. Trimming took off 0 bases at V and 5 bases at J, with 8 bases between the two ends. Germline-derived CDR1 and CDR2 are DFQATT and SNEGSKA (reference sequence).

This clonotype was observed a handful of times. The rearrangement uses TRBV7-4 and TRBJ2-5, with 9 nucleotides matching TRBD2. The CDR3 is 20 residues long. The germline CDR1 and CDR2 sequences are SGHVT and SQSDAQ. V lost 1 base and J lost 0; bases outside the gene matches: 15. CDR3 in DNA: TGTGCCAGCAGCTTAGTATGGCGGGAGGGAGGACTGGGGTACCAAGAGACCCAGTACTTC. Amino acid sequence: CASSLVWREGGLGYQETQYF.

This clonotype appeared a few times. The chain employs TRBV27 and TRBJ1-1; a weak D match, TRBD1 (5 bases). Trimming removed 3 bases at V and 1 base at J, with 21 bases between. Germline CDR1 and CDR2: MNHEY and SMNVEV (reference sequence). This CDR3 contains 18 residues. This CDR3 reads CASSFQAGGSWGNTEAFF. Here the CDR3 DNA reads TGTGCCAGCAGTTTCCAGGCCGGGGGGAGCTGGGGGAACACTGAAGCTTTCTTT.

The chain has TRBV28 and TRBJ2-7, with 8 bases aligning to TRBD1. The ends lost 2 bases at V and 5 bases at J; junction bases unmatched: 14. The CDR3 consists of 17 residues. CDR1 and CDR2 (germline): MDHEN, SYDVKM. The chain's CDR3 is CASSLGRGLFSWHEQYF. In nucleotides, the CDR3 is TGTGCCAGCAGTTTAGGCAGGGGGCTATTTTCCTGGCACGAGCAGTACTTC.

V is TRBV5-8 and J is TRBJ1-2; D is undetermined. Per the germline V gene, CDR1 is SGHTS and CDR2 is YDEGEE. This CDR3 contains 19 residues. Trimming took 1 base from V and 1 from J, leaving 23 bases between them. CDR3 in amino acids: CASSLSRISFVAHNYGYTF. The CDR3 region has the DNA TGTGCCAGCAGCTTGTCCCGGATTTCCTTTGTAGCCCATAACTATGGCTACACCTTC.

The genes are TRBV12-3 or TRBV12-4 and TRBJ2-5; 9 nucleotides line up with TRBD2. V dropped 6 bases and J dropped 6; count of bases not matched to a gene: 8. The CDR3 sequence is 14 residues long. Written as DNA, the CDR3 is TGTGCCAGCAGCGGGACTAGCTTGATGAAGACCCAGTACTTC. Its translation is CASSGTSLMKTQYF.

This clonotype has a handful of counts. The DNA for the CDR3 is TGTGCCAGCAGCCAAGCATCCGGGGCGGGAGCCAGCCAAGAGACCCAGTACTTC. It yields the protein CASSQASGAGASQETQYF. This chain joins TRBV4-2 and TRBJ2-5; TRBD2 matches at 7 bases. The length of the CDR3 is 18 residues. CDR1 is LGHNA, CDR2 YNFKEQ, per germline. After removal of 1 base from V and 1 base from J, the junction contained 12 bases not matched to a gene.

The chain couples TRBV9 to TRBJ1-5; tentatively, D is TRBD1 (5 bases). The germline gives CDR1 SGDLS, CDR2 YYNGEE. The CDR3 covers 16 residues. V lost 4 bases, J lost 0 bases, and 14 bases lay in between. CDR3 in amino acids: CASSLRRDFSNQPQHF. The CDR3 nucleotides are TGTGCCAGCAGCCTACGGCGGGACTTTAGCAATCAGCCCCAGCATTTT.

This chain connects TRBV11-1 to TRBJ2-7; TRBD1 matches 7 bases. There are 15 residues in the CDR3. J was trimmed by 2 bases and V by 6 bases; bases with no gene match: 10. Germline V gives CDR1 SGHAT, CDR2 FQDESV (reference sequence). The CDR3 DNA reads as TGTGCCAGCAGTTCAGACAGGGCGCGAGCCTACGAGCAGTACTTC. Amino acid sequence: CASSSDRARAYEQYF. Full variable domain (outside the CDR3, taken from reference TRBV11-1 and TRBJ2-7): EAEVAQSPRYKITEKSQAVAFWCDPISGHATLYWYRQILGQGPELLVQFQDESVVDDSQLPKDRFSAERLKGVDSTLKIQPAELGDSAMYLCASSSDRARAYEQYFGPGTRLTVT.

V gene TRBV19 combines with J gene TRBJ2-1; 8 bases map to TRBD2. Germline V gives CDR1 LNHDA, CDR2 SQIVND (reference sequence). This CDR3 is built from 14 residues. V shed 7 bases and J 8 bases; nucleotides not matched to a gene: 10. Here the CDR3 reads CASKRGLAMDEQFF. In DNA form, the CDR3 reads TGTGCCAGTAAGCGCGGACTAGCTATGGATGAGCAGTTCTTC.

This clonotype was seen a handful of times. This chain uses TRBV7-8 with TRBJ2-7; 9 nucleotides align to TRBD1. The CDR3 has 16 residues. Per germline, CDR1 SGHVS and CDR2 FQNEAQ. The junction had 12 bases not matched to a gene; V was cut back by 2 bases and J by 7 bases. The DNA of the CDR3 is TGTGCCAGCAGCTTATCGGCGGGACAGGGTAGATGGGAGCAGTACTTC. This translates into CASSLSAGQGRWEQYF.

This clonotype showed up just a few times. The chain's CDR3 is CASSDPGPQAAEAFF. In DNA, the CDR3 is TGTGCCAGCAGTGACCCCGGGCCCCAAGCGGCTGAAGCTTTCTTT. The chain joins TRBV6-4 to TRBJ1-1, with unresolved D. The CDR3 is 15 residues long. Trimming pared 2 bases from V and 6 bases from J, leaving 16 bases between. CDR1 and CDR2 from the germline V gene are MRHNA and SNTAGT.

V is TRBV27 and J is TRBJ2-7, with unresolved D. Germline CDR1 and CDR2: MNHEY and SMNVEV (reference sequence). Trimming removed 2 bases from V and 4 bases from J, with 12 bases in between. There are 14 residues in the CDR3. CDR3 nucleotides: TGTGCCAGCAGTTTAGGCAGGTGGGCGTACGAGCAGTACTTC. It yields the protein CASSLGRWAYEQYF.